The clone carrying this T cell receptor (beta chain) was found once. Unfractionated PBMC were spiked with known numbers of KT2 clone cells. This specimen comes from a study of quantifying T cell responses using KT2 cells. Background on the study: Reverse transcription used primers in the TCR alpha and beta constant regions.

Each cDNA got a UMI-containing oligo ligated at its 3' end. An equimolar mix of RC1.1 and RC1.2 primed the beta chain across TRBC1 and TRBC2. TCRdb re-derived calls from the UMI-ligation and nested PCR reads in MiXCR, one entry per CDR3 protein. The sample gives over 35,000 distinct CDR3 sequences, over 15% of which show up once; 43% is in the top ten. The receptor was isolated from a human donor. Sequencing input: PBMCs spiked with cells of the T cell clone KT2.

Here the CDR3 DNA reads TGTGCCAGCAGCCCTCAAGGGGGGGCCTATGGCTACACCTTC. Translated: CASSPQGGAYGYTF. V is TRBV14 and J is TRBJ1-2, with D maybe TRBD1 (6 bases). The CDR3 spans 14 residues. CDR1 is SGHDN, CDR2 FVKESK, per germline. The V and J ends lost 4 bases and 4 bases respectively, with 13 bases between them.